This T cell receptor (beta chain) was observed in a study of blood T cell repertoires in COVID-19. Across the study: Acute and convalescent COVID-19 specimens originated in the United States, Italy and Spain. T cells, B-cell-depleted T cells, or PBMCs provided the cDNA or gDNA that served as material.

Per the original data handling: Reference gene primer amplification gave nucleated cell count estimates. The table came from immunoSEQ multiplex PCR; TCRdb's copy has only in-frame clones and leaves some out. D and trimming were read from the DNA, whereas the V and J calls and clone size are those reported in that table. The table lists about 210,000 clones, under 95% of them singletons. This clonotype was obtained from a man in his thirties or forties with acute or convalescent COVID-19. Sequencing was performed on peripheral blood.

The CDR3 sequence: CASSTDKSSYNEQFF. The DNA of the CDR3 is TGCGCCAGCAGCACTGACAAGAGCTCCTACAATGAGCAGTTCTTC. V and J are TRBV5-1 and TRBJ2-1; the D is unclear. This CDR3 region has 15 residues. Per germline, CDR1 SGHRS and CDR2 YFSETQ. With 4 bases removed from V and 0 bases from J, the gap between germline ends came to 11 bases. Looking up the rest from reference TRBV5-1 and TRBJ2-1 gives the full variable domain: KAGVTQTPRYLIKTRGQQVTLSCSPISGHRSVSWYQQTPGQGLQFLFEYFSETQRNKGNFPGRFSGRQFSNSRSEMNVSTLELGDSALYLCASSTDKSSYNEQFFGPGTRLTVL.